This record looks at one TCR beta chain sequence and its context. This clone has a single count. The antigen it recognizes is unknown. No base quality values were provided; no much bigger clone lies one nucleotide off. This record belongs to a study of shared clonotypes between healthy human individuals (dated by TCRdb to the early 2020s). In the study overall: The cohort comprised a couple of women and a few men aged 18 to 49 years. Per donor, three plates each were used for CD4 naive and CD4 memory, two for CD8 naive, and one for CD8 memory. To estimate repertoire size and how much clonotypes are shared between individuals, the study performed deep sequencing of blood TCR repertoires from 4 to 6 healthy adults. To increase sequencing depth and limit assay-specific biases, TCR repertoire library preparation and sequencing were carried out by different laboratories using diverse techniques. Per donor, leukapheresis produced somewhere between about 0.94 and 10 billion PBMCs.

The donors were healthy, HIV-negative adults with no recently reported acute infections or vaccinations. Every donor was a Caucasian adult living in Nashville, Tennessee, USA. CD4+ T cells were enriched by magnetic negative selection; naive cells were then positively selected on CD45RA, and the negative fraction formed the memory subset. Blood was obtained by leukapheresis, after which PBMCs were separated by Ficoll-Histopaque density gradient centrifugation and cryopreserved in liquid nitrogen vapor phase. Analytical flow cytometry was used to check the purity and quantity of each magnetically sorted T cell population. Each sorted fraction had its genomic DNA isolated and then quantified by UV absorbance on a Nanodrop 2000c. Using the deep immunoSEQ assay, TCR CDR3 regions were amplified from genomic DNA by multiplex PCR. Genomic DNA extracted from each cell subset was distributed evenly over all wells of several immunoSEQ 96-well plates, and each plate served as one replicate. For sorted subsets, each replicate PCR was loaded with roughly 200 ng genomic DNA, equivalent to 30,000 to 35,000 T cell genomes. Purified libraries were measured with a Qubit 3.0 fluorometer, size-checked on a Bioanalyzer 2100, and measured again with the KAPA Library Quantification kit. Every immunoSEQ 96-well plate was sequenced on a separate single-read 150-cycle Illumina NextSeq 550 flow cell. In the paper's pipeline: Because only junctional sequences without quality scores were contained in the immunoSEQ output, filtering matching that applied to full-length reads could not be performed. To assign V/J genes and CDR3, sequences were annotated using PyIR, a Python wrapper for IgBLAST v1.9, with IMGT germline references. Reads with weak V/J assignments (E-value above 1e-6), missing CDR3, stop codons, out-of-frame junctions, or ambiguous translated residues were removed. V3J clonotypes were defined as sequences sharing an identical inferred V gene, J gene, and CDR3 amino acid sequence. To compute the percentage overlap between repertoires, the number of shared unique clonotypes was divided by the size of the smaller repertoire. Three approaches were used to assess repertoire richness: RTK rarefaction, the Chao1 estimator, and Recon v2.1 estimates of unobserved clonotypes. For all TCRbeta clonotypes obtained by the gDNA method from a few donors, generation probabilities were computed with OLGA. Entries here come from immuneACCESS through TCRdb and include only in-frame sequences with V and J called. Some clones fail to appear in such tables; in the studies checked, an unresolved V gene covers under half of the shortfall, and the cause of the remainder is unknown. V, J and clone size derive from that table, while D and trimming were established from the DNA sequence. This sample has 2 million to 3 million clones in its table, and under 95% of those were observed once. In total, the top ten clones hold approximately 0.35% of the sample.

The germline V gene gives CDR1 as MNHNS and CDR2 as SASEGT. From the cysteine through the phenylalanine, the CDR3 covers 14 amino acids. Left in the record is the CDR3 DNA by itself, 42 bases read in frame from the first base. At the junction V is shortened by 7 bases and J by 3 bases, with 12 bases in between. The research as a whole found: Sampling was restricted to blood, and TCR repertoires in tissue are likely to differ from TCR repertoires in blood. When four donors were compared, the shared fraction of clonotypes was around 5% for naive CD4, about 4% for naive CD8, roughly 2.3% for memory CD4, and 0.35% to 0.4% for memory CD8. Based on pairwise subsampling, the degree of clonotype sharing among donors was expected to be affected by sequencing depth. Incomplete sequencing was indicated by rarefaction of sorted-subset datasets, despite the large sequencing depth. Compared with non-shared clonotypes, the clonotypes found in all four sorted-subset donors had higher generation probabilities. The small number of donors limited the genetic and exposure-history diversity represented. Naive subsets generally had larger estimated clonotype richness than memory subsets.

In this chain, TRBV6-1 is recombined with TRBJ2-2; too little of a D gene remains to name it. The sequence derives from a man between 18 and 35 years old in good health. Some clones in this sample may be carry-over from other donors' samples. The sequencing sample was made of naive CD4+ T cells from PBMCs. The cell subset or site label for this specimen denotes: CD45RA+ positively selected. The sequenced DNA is TGTGCCAGCACGGGTAGGGTTTACACCGGGGAGCTGTTTTTT. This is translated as CASTGRVYTGELFF.